This TCR beta chain was sequenced during a study of PD-1 blockade in classical Hodgkin lymphoma. CDR1 and CDR2 from the germline V gene are MNHEY and SMNVEV (reference sequence). The CDR3 is 15 amino acids. Germline trimming cut 5 bases from V and 0 bases from J; bases unmatched to any gene: 3. Each of the patients experienced relapse following autologous stem cell transplantation, and their brentuximab vedotin exposure differed. TCRdb's copy holds only in-frame clones and misses some; the assay was immunoSEQ multiplex PCR. The sample contains some 13,000 clones, around 87% of which appear only once.

The specimen comprised peripheral blood mononuclear cells (PBMCs), sampled at baseline. The V and J genes are TRBV27 and TRBJ2-7; the match to TRBD2 covers 11 bases. This receptor was taken from a human donor with classical Hodgkin lymphoma. This chain's CDR3 is CASSPGLADSYEQYF. The DNA for the CDR3 is TGTGCCAGCAGTCCGGGACTAGCGGACTCCTACGAGCAGTACTTC.